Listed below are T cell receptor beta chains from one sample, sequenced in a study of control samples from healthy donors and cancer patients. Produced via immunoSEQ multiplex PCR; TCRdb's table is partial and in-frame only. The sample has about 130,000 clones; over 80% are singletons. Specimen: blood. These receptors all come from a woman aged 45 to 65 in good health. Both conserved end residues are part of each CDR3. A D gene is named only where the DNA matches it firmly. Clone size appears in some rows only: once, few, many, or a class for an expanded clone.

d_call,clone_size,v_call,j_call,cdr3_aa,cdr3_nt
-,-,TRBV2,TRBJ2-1,CASCSSEHSYNEQFF,TGTGCCAGCTGCTCTAGCGAGCACTCCTACAATGAGCAGTTCTTC
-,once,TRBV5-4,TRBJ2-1,CASSLAAPSNYNEQFF,TGTGCCAGCAGCTTGGCAGCGCCAAGTAACTACAATGAGCAGTTCTTC
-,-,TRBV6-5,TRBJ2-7,CASRTTGLGSYEQYF,TGTGCCAGCAGGACCACAGGGTTGGGCTCCTACGAGCAGTACTTC
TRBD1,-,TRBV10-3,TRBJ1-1,CASTRGPGTEAFF,TGTGCCAGCACCAGGGGGCCGGGCACTGAAGCTTTCTTT
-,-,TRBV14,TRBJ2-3,CASSQGTRSTDTQYF,TGTGCCAGCAGCCAAGGTACCAGAAGCACAGATACGCAGTATTTT
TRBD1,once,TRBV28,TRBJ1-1,CASSSGQGGLAFF,TGTGCCAGCAGTTCGGGGCAGGGGGGCCTAGCTTTCTTT
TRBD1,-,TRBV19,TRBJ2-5,CASSKWTGGRRETQYF,TGTGCCAGTAGCAAATGGACAGGGGGACGTCGAGAGACCCAGTACTTC
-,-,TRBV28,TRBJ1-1,CASSGLDSVNTEAFF,TGTGCCAGCAGCGGCCTGGACAGTGTGAACACTGAAGCTTTCTTT
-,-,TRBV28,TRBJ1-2,CASTGDNYGYTF,TGTGCCAGCACAGGGGATAACTATGGCTACACCTTC
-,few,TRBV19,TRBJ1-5,CASSIEGQGSQPQHF,TGTGCCAGTAGTATAGAAGGCCAGGGAAGTCAGCCCCAGCATTTT
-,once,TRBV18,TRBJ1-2,CASSPGVQGDGYTF,TGTGCCAGCTCACCGGGAGTACAGGGTGACGGCTACACCTTC
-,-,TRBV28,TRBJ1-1,CASSLGASRAFF,TGTGCCAGCAGTTTAGGGGCCTCTAGGGCTTTCTTT
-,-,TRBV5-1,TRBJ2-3,CASSFGGGDTQYF,TGCGCCAGCAGCTTTGGAGGAGGGGATACGCAGTATTTT
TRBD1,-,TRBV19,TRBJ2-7,CASSIPGQGVGEQYF,TGTGCCAGTAGTATACCGGGACAGGGGGTGGGCGAGCAGTACTTC